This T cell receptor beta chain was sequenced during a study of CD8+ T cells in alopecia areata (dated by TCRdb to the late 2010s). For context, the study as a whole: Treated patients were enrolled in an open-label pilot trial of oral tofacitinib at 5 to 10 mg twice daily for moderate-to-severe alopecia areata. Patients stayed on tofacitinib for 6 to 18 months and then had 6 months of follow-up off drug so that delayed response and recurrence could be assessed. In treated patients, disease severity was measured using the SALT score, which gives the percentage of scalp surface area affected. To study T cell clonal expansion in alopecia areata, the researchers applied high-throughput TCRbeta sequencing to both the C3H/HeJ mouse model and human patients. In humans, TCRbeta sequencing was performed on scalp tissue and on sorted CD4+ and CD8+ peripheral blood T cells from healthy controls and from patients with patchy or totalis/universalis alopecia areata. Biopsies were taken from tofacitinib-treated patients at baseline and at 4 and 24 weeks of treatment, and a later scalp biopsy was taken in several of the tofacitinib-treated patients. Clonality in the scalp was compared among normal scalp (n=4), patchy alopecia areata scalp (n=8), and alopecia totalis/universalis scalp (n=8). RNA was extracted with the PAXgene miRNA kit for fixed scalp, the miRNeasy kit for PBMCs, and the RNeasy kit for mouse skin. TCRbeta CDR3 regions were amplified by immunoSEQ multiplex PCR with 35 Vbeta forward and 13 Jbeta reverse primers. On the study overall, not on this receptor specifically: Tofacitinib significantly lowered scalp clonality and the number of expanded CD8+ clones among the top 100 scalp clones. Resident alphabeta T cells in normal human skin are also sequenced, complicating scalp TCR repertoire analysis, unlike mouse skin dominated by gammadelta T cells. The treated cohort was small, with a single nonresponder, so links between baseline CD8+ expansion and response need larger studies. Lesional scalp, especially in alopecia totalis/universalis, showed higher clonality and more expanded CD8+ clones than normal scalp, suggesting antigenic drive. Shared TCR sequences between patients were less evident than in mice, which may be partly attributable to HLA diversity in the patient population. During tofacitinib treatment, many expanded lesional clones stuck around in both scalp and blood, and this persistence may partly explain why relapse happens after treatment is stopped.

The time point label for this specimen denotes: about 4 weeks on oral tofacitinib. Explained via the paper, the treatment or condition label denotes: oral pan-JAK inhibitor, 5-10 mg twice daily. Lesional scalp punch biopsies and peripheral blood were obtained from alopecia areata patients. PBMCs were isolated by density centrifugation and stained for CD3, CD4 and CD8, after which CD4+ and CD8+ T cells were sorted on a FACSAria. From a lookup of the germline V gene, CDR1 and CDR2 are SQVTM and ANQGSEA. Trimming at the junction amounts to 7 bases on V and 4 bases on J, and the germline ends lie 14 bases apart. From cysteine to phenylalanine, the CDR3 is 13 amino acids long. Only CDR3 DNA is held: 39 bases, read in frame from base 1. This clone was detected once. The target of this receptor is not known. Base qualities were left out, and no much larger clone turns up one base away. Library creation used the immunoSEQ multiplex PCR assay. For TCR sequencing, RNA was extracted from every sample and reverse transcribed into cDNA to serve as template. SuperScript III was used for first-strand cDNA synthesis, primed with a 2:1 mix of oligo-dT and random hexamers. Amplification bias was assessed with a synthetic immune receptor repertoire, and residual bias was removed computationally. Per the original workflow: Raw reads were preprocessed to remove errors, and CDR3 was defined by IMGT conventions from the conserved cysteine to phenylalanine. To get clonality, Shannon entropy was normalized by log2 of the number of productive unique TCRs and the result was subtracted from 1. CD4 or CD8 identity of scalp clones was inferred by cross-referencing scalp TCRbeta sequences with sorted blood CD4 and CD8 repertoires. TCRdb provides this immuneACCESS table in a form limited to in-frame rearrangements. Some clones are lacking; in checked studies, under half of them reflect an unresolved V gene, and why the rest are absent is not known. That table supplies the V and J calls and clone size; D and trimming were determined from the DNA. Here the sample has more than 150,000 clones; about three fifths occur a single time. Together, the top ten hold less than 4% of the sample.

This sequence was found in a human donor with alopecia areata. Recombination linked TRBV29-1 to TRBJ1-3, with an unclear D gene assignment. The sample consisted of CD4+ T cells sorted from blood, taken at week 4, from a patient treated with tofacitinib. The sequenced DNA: TGCAGCGCCCTAGGCCCGACAGGAAACACCATATATTTT. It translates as CSALGPTGNTIYF.